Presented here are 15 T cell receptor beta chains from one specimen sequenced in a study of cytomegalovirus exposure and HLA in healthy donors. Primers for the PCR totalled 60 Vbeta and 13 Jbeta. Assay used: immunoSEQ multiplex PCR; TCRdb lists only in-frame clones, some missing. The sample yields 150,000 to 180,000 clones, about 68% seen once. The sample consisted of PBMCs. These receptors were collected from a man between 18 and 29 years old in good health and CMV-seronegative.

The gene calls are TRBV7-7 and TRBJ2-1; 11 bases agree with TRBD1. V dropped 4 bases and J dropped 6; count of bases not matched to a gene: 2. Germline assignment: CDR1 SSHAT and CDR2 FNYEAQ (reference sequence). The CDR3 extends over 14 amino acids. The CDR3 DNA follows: TGTGCCAGCAGCTCCGGGACAGGGGGCAATGAGCAGTTCTTC. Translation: CASSSGTGGNEQFF.

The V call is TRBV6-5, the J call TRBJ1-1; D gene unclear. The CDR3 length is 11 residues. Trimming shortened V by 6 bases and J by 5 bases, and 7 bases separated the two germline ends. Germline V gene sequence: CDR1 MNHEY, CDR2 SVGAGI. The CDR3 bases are TGTGCCAGCAGGTATTTGACTGAAGCTTTCTTT. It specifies CASRYLTEAFF.

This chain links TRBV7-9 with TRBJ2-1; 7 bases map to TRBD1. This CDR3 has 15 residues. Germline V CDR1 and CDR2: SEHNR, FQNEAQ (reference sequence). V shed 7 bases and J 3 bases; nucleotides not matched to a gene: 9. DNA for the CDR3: TGTGCCAGCACCCTCGAGGGGGCATACTACAATGAGCAGTTCTTC. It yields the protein CASTLEGAYYNEQFF.

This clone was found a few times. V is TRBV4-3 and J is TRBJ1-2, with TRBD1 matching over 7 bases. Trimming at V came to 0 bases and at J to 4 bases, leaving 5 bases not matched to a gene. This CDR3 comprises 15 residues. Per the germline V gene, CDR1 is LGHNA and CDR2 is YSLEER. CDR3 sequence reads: CASSQDGTETYGYTF. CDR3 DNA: TGCGCCAGCAGCCAAGATGGGACAGAGACCTATGGCTACACCTTC.

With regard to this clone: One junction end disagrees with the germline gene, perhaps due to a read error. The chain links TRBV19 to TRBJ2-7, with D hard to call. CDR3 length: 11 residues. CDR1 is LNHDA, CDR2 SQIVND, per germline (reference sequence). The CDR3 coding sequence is TGTGCCAGTAGTTCAGGCCCCTTCAAGAACTTC. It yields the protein CASSSGPFKNF.

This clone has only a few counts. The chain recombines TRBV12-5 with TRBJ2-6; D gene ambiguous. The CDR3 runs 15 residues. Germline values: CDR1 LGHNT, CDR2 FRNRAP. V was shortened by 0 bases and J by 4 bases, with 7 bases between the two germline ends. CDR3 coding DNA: TGTGCTAGTGGTTTGGTACAGTCGGGGGCCAACGTCCTGACTTTC. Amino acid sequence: CASGLVQSGANVLTF.

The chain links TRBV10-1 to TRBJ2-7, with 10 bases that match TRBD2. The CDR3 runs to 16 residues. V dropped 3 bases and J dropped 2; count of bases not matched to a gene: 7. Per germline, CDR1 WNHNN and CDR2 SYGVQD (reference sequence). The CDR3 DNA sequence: TGCGCCAGCAGTGATTCCAGCGGGAGGGGAACCTACGAGCAGTACTTC. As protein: CASSDSSGRGTYEQYF.

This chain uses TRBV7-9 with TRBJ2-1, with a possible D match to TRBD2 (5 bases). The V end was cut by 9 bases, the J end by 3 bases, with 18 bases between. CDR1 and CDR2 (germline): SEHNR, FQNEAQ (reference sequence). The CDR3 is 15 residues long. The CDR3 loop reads CARSAFVAGYNEQFF. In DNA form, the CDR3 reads TGTGCCAGGAGTGCTTTTGTCGCGGGCTACAATGAGCAGTTCTTC. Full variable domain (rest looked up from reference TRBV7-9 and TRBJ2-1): DTGVSQNPRHKITKRGQNVTFRCDPISEHNRLYWYRQTLGQGPEFLTYFQNEAQLEKSRLLSDRFSAERPKGSFSTLEIQRTEQGDSAMYLCARSAFVAGYNEQFFGPGTRLTVL.

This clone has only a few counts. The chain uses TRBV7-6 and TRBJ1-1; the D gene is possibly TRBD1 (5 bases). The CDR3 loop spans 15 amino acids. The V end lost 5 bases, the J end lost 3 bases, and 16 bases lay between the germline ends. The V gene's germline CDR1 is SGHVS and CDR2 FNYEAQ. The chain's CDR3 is CASSPTAPGDTEAFF. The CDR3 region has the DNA TGTGCCAGCAGCCCAACAGCCCCGGGGGACACTGAAGCTTTCTTT.

The CDR3 spells CASSQPSGRYNEQFF. CDR3 nucleotides: TGTGCCAGCAGCCAGCCTAGCGGGAGGTACAATGAGCAGTTCTTC. The chain carries TRBV7-6 and TRBJ2-1; 11 nucleotides agree with TRBD2. Germline CDR1 SGHVS, CDR2 FNYEAQ. The CDR3 contains 15 residues. J gave up 4 bases and V 5 bases, and 4 bases lay outside the gene matches.

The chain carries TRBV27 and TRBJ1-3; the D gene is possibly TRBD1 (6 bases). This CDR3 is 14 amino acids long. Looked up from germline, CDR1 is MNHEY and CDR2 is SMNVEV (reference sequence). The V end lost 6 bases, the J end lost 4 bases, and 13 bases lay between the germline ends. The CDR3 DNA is TGTGCCAGCAGATTACAGGGTGGGGGAAACACCATATATTTT. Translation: CASRLQGGGNTIYF.

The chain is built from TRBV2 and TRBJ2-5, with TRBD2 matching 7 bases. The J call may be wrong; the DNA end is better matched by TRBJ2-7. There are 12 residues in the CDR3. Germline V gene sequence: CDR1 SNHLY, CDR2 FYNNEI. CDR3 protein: CASSGTSYEQYF. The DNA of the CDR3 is TGTGCCAGCAGTGGGACTAGCTACGAGCAGTACTTC.

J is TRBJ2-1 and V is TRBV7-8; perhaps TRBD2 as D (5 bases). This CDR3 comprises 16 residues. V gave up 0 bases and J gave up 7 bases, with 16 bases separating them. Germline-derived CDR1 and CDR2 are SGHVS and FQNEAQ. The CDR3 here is CASSLARVFRRNEQFF. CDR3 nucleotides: TGTGCCAGCAGCTTAGCGCGGGTCTTCCGCCGGAATGAGCAGTTCTTC.

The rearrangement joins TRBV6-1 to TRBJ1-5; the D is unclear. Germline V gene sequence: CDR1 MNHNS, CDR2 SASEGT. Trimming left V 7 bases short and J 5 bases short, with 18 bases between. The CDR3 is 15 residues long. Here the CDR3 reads CASTEPTAGHQPQHF. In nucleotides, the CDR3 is TGTGCCAGCACCGAGCCTACAGCAGGTCATCAGCCCCAGCATTTT.

CDR3: CASTQAGQPQHF. For the CDR3, the DNA is TGTGCCAGCACCCAAGCGGGTCAGCCCCAGCATTTT. This rearrangement joins TRBV28 to TRBJ1-5; the D is unclear. The V gene's germline CDR1 is MDHEN and CDR2 SYDVKM. V lost 7 bases to trimming and J lost 6 bases, with 10 bases between them. The CDR3 is made up of 12 amino acids.